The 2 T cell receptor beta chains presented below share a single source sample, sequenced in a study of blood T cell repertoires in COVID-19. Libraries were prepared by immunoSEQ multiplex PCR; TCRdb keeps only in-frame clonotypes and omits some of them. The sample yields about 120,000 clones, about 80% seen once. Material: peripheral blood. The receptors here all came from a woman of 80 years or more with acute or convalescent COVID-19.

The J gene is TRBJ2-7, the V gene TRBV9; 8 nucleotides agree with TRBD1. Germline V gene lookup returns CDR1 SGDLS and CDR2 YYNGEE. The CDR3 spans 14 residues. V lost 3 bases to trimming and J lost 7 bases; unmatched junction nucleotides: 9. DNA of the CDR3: TGTGCCAGCAGCGCTCCCCAGGGGGCGGGGGAGCAGTACTTC. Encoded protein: CASSAPQGAGEQYF.

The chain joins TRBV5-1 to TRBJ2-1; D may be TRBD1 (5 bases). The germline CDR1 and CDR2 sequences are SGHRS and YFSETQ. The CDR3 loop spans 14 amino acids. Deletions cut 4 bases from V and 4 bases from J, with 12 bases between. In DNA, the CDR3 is TGCGCCAGCAGCCCAGGGTCTAGATACAATGAGCAGTTCTTC. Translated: CASSPGSRYNEQFF.